This paragraph reports one TCR beta chain. Cohort assignment relied on participant-reported clinical history. The recovered donors of Cohort 3 showed two negative PCRs, clearance, or symptom resolution. Profiling relied on immunoSEQ multiplex PCR, and the TCRdb table lists in-frame clones only, not all of them. The table records a few hundred thousand clones, 70% to 90% of them present only once. Trimming cost V 3 bases and J 1 base, with 16 bases left between them. The V gene's germline CDR1 is SGDLS and CDR2 YYNGEE. The CDR3 is 16 residues long. This sample is part of a study of blood T cell repertoires in COVID-19. Study in general: T cells, B-cell-depleted T cells, or PBMCs supplied cDNA or gDNA.

The sample taken for sequencing was PBMCs or T cells enriched from blood (not recorded which). The chain employs TRBV9 and TRBJ1-2, with D perhaps TRBD1 (6 bases). This clonotype originated in a woman aged 40 to 49 who had recovered from COVID-19. In nucleotides, the CDR3 is TGTGCCAGCAGCGCTTTTTCACAGGGTGGTAACTATGGCTACACCTTC. This translates into CASSAFSQGGNYGYTF.